These 4 T cell receptor beta chains were all obtained from the same sample, sequenced in a study of identical twins. TCRdb analysed the 5' RACE reads with MiXCR anew, one entry per CDR3 protein. The table includes approximately 220,000 distinct CDR3 sequences, roughly 7.5% detected once. A further study also used this sample, focusing on yellow fever vaccine responses in identical twins.

The specimen sequenced was memory (CD45RO+) T cells sorted from blood. All receptors derive from a woman between 18 and 29 years old in good health.

In its sample, this clonotype was seen a few times. V usage is TRBV27 and J usage is TRBJ2-1; 11 bases are shared with TRBD2. The CDR3 has 18 amino acids. In germline, CDR1 is MNHEY, CDR2 SMNVEV (reference sequence). After removal of 4 bases from V and 8 bases from J, the junction contained 16 bases not matched to a gene. CDR3 residues: CASSSPLNASGRRDEQFF. CDR3 bases: TGTGCCAGCAGTTCCCCTCTTAACGCTAGCGGGAGGCGGGATGAGCAGTTCTTC.

The chain couples TRBV10-2 to TRBJ2-5; D may correspond to TRBD1 or TRBD2 (6 bases each). The V and J ends lost 6 bases and 5 bases respectively, with 16 bases between them. This CDR3 contains 14 residues. Germline lookup yields CDR1 WSHSY and CDR2 SAAADI. The chain's CDR3 is CASSSTGRKETQYF. CDR3 bases: TGCGCCAGCAGCTCCACAGGGAGGAAGGAGACCCAGTACTTC.

The chain carries TRBV15 and TRBJ2-1, with a weak D call TRBD2 (6 bases). From germline, CDR1 is LNHNV and CDR2 YYDKDF (reference sequence). Trimming removed 0 bases from V and 5 bases from J, with 17 bases in between. CDR3 length equals 17 residues. CDR3 coding DNA: TGTGCCACCAGCAGAGATTCAGCGGTGGGACTTCACAATGAGCAGTTCTTC. Translating gives CATSRDSAVGLHNEQFF. The full variable domain, in which reference TRBV15 and TRBJ2-1 provide the parts outside the CDR3, is DAMVIQNPRYQVTQFGKPVTLSCSQTLNHNVMYWYQQKSSQAPKLLFHYYDKDFNNEADTPDNFQSRRPNTSFCFLDIRSPGLGDTAMYLCATSRDSAVGLHNEQFFGPGTRLTVL.

This clonotype was found many times. The chain couples TRBV20-1 to TRBJ2-2; TRBD2 matches at 13 bases. CDR3 length: 17 residues. V shed 4 bases, J shed 6 bases, and the junction held 11 bases outside the gene matches. The germline gives CDR1 DFQATT, CDR2 SNEGSKA (reference sequence). CDR3 nucleotide sequence: TGCAGTGCTAAAACAGGGACTAGCGGGATGAAGGCCGGGGAGCTGTTTTTT. Its translation: CSAKTGTSGMKAGELFF.